This T cell receptor beta chain was retrieved from a study of blood T cell repertoires in COVID-19. Study as a whole: Italy, Spain and the United States were the sources of the convalescent and acute COVID-19 samples.

In the authors' methods: By means of reference gene primer amplification, nucleated cell counts were estimated. Data came from immunoSEQ multiplex PCR; TCRdb stores just in-frame clones and leaves some out. V and J calls and clone size are those listed in that table; D and trimming were worked out from the DNA. The sample has about 54,000 clones; around 81% are singletons. The sequenced sample was peripheral blood. The receptor comes from an older woman with acute or convalescent COVID-19.

CDR3 bases: TGTGCCAGCAGTTTGTCCGGGAACACTGAAGCTTTCTTT. Amino acid sequence: CASSLSGNTEAFF. V is TRBV12-3 or TRBV12-4 and J is TRBJ1-1; D is unresolved. With 3 bases removed from V and 1 base from J, the gap between germline ends came to 6 bases. The CDR3 contains 13 residues.